Listed here are 26 T cell receptor beta chains from one sample, sequenced in a study of graft-versus-host responses after intestinal transplantation. For these TCRs, the target antigens are not known. Clones were sequenced by immunoSEQ multiplex PCR, and TCRdb holds only the in-frame ones, with some missing. The data hold around 67,000 clones, with 90% observed a single time. The sample in question was unstimulated CD8+ T cells sorted from spleen or lymph node cells, obtained before transplant. The receptors were sampled from a human donor who was the organ donor for an intestinal transplant.

V and J are TRBV7-4 and TRBJ1-2; D is unresolved. This CDR3 has 12 residues. With 3 bases removed from V and 7 bases from J, the gap between germline ends came to 9 bases. Germline loops: CDR1 SGHVT, CDR2 SQSDAQ. The CDR3 coding sequence is TGTGCCAGCAGCTTCCCTCCGGGTGGCTACACCTTC. Protein: CASSFPPGGYTF.

V is TRBV10-3 and J is TRBJ1-1; no definite D call. V gave up 0 bases and J gave up 5 bases, with 4 bases separating them. Germline CDR1 is ENHRY and CDR2 is SYGVKD. The CDR3 contains 12 residues. The CDR3 reads CAISESQTEAFF. DNA of the CDR3: TGTGCCATCAGTGAGTCTCAGACTGAAGCTTTCTTT.

This clone was observed a single time. The rearrangement joins TRBV5-6 to TRBJ1-5; tentative D call: TRBD1 (6 bases). This CDR3 contains 13 residues. Trimming removed 5 bases at V and 6 bases at J, with 12 bases between. CDR1 SGHDT and CDR2 YYEEEE come from the germline V gene. CDR3 in DNA: TGTGCCAGCAGTCCGAGGGGGAGTCAGCCCCAGCATTTT. It codes for CASSPRGSQPQHF.

V gene TRBV9 combines with J gene TRBJ2-1, with 8 nucleotides matching TRBD1. The CDR3 covers 18 residues. Trimming at V came to 1 base and at J to 2 bases, leaving 11 bases not matched to a gene. Germline lookup yields CDR1 SGDLS and CDR2 YYNGEE. The CDR3 is CASSVFAGQVKTYNEQFF. Here the CDR3 DNA reads TGTGCCAGCAGCGTATTCGCGGGACAGGTAAAAACCTACAATGAGCAGTTCTTC.

This clone has a handful of counts. This rearrangement joins TRBV14 to TRBJ1-2, with 9 nucleotides matching TRBD1. The CDR3 covers 17 residues. CDR1 is SGHDN, CDR2 FVKESK, per germline. V trimming: 5 bases; J trimming: 1 base; junction bases outside the gene matches: 11. DNA for the CDR3: TGTGCCAGCAGCTCGCGGACAGGGGCCTGGGGTAACTATGGCTACACCTTC. Translated: CASSSRTGAWGNYGYTF.

The V and J genes are TRBV2 and TRBJ2-5; TRBD1 aligns across 8 bases. The CDR3 is 15 amino acids. Germline V CDR1 and CDR2: SNHLY, FYNNEI. Trimming took 7 bases from V and 0 from J; bases not matched to a gene: 7. CDR3 sequence reads: CASKTGEQDQETQYF. The DNA of the CDR3 is TGTGCCAGCAAGACAGGGGAACAGGACCAAGAGACCCAGTACTTC. Supplemented by reference TRBV2 and TRBJ2-5, the full variable domain reads EPEVTQTPSHQVTQMGQEVILRCVPISNHLYFYWYRQILGQKVEFLVSFYNNEISEKSEIFDDQFSVERPDGSNFTLKIRSTKLEDSAMYFCASKTGEQDQETQYFGPGTRLLVL.

The chain joins TRBV7-8 to TRBJ1-5, with TRBD1 as a possible D gene (5 bases). CDR3 length: 16 residues. V lost 5 bases, J lost 2 bases, and 16 bases lay in between. Germline-derived CDR1 and CDR2 are SGHVS and FQNEAQ. In nucleotides, the CDR3 is TGTGCCAGCAGCGGACCCCAGGGTATGGGCAATCAGCCCCAGCATTTT. It specifies CASSGPQGMGNQPQHF.

This chain connects TRBV9 to TRBJ2-6; D not resolved. The CDR3 is 15 residues long. V was pared by 1 base and J by 1 base, with 6 bases between. Germline CDR1 and CDR2: SGDLS and YYNGEE. CDR3: CASSVTISGANVLTF. DNA of the CDR3: TGTGCCAGCAGCGTAACAATTTCTGGGGCCAACGTCCTGACTTTC.

The chain recombines TRBV4-1 with TRBJ1-4; D not certain. CDR1 is MGHRA and CDR2 is YSYEKL in the germline V gene. V lost 1 base and J 5 bases, leaving 5 bases between the germline ends. The CDR3 is 13 amino acids. CDR3 nucleotides: TGCGCCAGCAGCCAAGTCGGGAATGAAAAACTGTTTTTT. Amino acid sequence: CASSQVGNEKLFF.

The chain is built from TRBV11-2 and TRBJ1-1, with a possible D match to TRBD1 (5 bases). Germline V gives CDR1 SGHAT, CDR2 FQNNGV. V was pared by 5 bases and J by 0 bases, with 25 bases between. The CDR3 sequence is 19 residues long. DNA for the CDR3: TGTGCCAGCAGCCCCAGGGCTCATTGGGGGGGAACAATGAACACTGAAGCTTTCTTT. Translating gives CASSPRAHWGGTMNTEAFF.

The chain couples TRBV4-1 to TRBJ2-3, with D possibly being TRBD2 (6 bases). The CDR3 sequence is 17 residues long. The V gene's germline CDR1 is MGHRA and CDR2 YSYEKL. The V end lost 0 bases, the J end lost 5 bases, and 18 bases lay between the germline ends. The CDR3 DNA is TGCGCCAGCAGCCAAGAGGGGATTGCGGGGCAGGGAGATACGCAGTATTTT. It is translated as CASSQEGIAGQGDTQYF.

CDR3 sequence: CASSLVNRIDYGYTF. As DNA, the CDR3 is TGTGCCAGCAGCTTGGTAAACAGGATAGACTATGGCTACACCTTC. The chain is built from TRBV5-8 and TRBJ1-2, with a weak D call TRBD1 (5 bases). Germline-derived CDR1 and CDR2 are SGHTS and YDEGEE. Trimming removed 0 bases from V and 3 bases from J, with 12 bases in between. The CDR3 is made up of 15 amino acids.

The CDR3 spells CASSLALSRVRTEAFF. Written as DNA, the CDR3 is TGTGCCAGCAGCTTAGCGCTTAGCAGGGTGAGAACTGAAGCTTTCTTT. This rearrangement joins TRBV7-8 to TRBJ1-1; tentative D call: TRBD1 (5 bases). In germline, CDR1 is SGHVS, CDR2 FQNEAQ. This CDR3 is 16 amino acids long. Trimming took 0 bases from V and 5 from J, leaving 16 bases between them.

This rearrangement joins TRBV5-4 to TRBJ2-2; TRBD1 aligns across 7 bases. CDR1 and CDR2 from the germline V gene are SGHNT and YYREEE (reference sequence). Trimming took 4 bases from V and 6 from J; bases not matched to a gene: 9. The CDR3 totals 15 residues. DNA for the CDR3: TGTGCCAGCAGCGCAAAAGACAGGGACCCCGGGGAGCTGTTTTTT. This gives the protein CASSAKDRDPGELFF.

V gene TRBV28 combines with J gene TRBJ1-6; no clear D. Germline-derived CDR1 and CDR2 are MDHEN and SYDVKM. Trimming removed 7 bases at V and 4 bases at J, with 14 bases between. This CDR3 spans 15 amino acids. The CDR3 region is CASTHNSPYNSPLHF. The CDR3 nucleotides read TGTGCCAGCACGCACAACAGTCCTTATAATTCACCCCTCCACTTT.

This chain connects TRBV5-5 to TRBJ2-7; D unclear. Germline V CDR1 and CDR2: SGHKS, YYEKEE (reference sequence). The CDR3 contains 14 residues. The V gene lost 0 bases and the J gene lost 1 base, with 8 bases spanning the gap. CDR3 sequence reads: CASSLGAGSYEQYV. As DNA, the CDR3 is TGTGCCAGCAGCTTGGGGGCAGGATCCTACGAGCAGTACGTC.

About this clone itself: The same CDR3 can be traced to other DNA sequences in this sample. The CDR3 loop is CASSLGQGSYNEQFF. The CDR3 coding sequence is TGTGCCAGCAGCTTGGGCCAGGGCTCCTACAATGAGCAGTTCTTC. The V call is TRBV5-8, the J call TRBJ2-1; TRBD1 might be the D (5 bases). This CDR3 is 15 amino acids long. The V gene lost 0 bases and the J gene lost 0 bases, with 7 bases spanning the gap. Germline values: CDR1 SGHTS, CDR2 YDEGEE.

This chain uses TRBV2 with TRBJ2-7; D remains unclear. Germline CDR1 and CDR2: SNHLY and FYNNEI. CDR3 size: 13 residues. The V end was cut by 8 bases, the J end by 7 bases, with 18 bases between. CDR3 DNA sequence: TGTGCCAGCTGTCTAAGGATGGGATGGGAGCAGTACGTC. This translates into CASCLRMGWEQYV.

The V and J genes are TRBV10-2 and TRBJ2-3, with 10 bases aligning to TRBD2. Per the germline V gene, CDR1 is WSHSY and CDR2 is SAAADI. CDR3 length: 20 residues. V shed 0 bases and J 0 bases; nucleotides not matched to a gene: 12. This CDR3 reads CASSESKVLAGIVSTDTQYF. The DNA of the CDR3 is TGCGCCAGCAGTGAGTCCAAGGTACTAGCGGGGATAGTGAGCACAGATACGCAGTATTTT.

The chain combines TRBV7-2 with TRBJ1-1; D may be TRBD1 (5 bases). Trimming took 3 bases from V and 0 from J, leaving 14 bases between them. Germline lookup yields CDR1 SGHTA and CDR2 FQGNSA. The CDR3 has 16 residues. CDR3 sequence: CASSFFGQGMNTEAFF. The CDR3 DNA reads as TGTGCCAGCAGCTTCTTCGGGCAGGGCATGAACACTGAAGCTTTCTTT. The full variable domain, its missing parts supplied by reference TRBV7-2 and TRBJ1-1, is GAGVSQSPSNKVTEKGKDVELRCDPISGHTALYWYRQSLGQGLEFLIYFQGNSAPDKSGLPSDRFSAERTGGSVSTLTIQRTQQEDSAVYLCASSFFGQGMNTEAFFGQGTRLTVV.

The V call is TRBV6-5, the J call TRBJ1-2; the match to TRBD1 covers 8 bases. The CDR3 has 16 residues. Germline CDR1 reads MNHEY; CDR2 reads SVGAGI. The V and J ends lost 2 bases and 3 bases, in that order; junction bases with no gene match: 8. The CDR3: CASSYTGTGQYYGYTF. The CDR3, as DNA: TGTGCCAGCAGTTACACCGGGACAGGCCAATACTATGGCTACACCTTC.

This chain uses TRBV23-1 with TRBJ2-7; 9 positions agree with TRBD1. TRBV23-1 is flagged as an ORF with uncertain function. V was clipped by 5 bases and J by 6 bases; unmatched bases: 17. CDR3 length equals 17 residues. The CDR3, as DNA: TGCGCCAGCAGTGGAAATATCCACCGGGACAGGGCCGTCGAGCAGTACGTC. Translating gives CASSGNIHRDRAVEQYV.

The chain carries TRBV27 and TRBJ2-5; 7 bases match TRBD2. The CDR3 contains 13 residues. The V segment lost 4 bases and the J segment 5 bases; nucleotides outside the gene matches: 4. Germline lookup yields CDR1 MNHEY and CDR2 SMNVEV (reference sequence). CDR3 bases: TGTGCCAGCAGTTCTATCGGGGGGGAGACCCAGTACTTC. Residues: CASSSIGGETQYF.

The rearrangement links TRBV4-1 to TRBJ1-1; 8 positions agree with TRBD1. The V segment lost 6 bases and the J segment 3 bases; nucleotides outside the gene matches: 12. CDR1 and CDR2 (germline): MGHRA, YSYEKL. The CDR3 loop spans 16 amino acids. CDR3 nucleotide sequence: TGCGCCAGCAGATTGAAACGGCAGGGGGCAGACACTGAAGCTTTCTTT. Protein product: CASRLKRQGADTEAFF.

The rearrangement uses TRBV5-5 and TRBJ2-1; D remains ambiguous. CDR1 is SGHKS, CDR2 YYEKEE, per germline (reference sequence). CDR3 length equals 15 residues. Trimming left V 0 bases short and J 0 bases short, with 7 bases between. The CDR3 reads CASSLDVSSYNEQFF. The CDR3 DNA reads as TGTGCCAGCAGCTTGGATGTGAGCTCCTACAATGAGCAGTTCTTC.

The chain combines TRBV14 with TRBJ1-6; possibly TRBD1 for D (5 bases). The CDR3 is made up of 17 amino acids. Germline CDR1 SGHDN, CDR2 FVKESK. V was clipped by 4 bases and J by 7 bases, with 20 bases between them. In DNA form, the CDR3 reads TGTGCCAGCAGCCGGGATTCACAGGCACCAAGAAATTCACCCCTCCACTTT. Translated: CASSRDSQAPRNSPLHF.